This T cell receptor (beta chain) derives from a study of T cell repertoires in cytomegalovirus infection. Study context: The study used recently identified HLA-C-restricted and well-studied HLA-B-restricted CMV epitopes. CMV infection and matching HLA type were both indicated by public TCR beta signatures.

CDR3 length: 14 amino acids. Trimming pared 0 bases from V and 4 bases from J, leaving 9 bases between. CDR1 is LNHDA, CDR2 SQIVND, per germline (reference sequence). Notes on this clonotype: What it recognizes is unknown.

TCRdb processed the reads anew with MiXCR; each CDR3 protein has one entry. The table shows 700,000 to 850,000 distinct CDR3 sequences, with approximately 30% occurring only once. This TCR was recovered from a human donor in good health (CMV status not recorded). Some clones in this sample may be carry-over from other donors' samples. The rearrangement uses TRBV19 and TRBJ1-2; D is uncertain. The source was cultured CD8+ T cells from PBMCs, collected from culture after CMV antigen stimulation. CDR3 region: CASSIDDGTYGYTF. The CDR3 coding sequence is TGTGCCAGTAGTATAGATGACGGCACCTATGGCTACACCTTC.